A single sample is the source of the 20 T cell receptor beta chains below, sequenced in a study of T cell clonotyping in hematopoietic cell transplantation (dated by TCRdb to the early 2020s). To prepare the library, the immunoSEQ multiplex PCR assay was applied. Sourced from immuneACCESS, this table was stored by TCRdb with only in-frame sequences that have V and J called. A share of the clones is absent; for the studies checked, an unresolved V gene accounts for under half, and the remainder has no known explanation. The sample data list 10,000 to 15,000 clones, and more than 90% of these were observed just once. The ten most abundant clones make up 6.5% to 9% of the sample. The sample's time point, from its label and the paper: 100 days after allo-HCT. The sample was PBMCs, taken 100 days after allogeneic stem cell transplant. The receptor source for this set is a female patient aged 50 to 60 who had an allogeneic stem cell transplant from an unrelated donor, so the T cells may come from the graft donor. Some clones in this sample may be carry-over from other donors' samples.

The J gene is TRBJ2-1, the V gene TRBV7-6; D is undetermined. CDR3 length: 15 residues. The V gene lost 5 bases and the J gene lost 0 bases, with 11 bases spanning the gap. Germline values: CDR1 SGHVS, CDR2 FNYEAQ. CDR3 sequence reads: CASSARTNSYNEQFF. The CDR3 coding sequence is TGTGCCAGCAGCGCTCGGACGAACTCCTACAATGAGCAGTTCTTC. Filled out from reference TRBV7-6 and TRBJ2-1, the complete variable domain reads GAGVSQSPRYKVTKRGQDVALRCDPISGHVSLYWYRQALGQGPEFLTYFNYEAQQDKSGLPNDRFSAERPEGSISTLTIQRTEQRDSAMYRCASSARTNSYNEQFFGPGTRLTVL.

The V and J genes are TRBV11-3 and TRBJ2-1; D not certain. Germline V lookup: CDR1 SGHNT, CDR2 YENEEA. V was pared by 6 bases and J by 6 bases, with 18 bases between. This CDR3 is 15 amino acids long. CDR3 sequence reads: CASRIKDPFGNEQFF. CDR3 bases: TGTGCCAGCAGGATTAAGGACCCCTTTGGCAATGAGCAGTTCTTC.

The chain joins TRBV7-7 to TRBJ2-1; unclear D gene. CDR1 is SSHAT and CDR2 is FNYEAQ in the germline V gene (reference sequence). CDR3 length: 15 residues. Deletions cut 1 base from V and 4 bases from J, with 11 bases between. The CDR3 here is CASSLGTDPYNEQFF. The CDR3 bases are TGTGCCAGCAGCTTAGGAACAGATCCATACAATGAGCAGTTCTTC.

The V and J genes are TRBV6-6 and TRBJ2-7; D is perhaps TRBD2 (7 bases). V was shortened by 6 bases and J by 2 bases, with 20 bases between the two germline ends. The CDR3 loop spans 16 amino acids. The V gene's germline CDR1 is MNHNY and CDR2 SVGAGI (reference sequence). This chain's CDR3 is CASSLGEGGPPYEQYF. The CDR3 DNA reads TGTGCCAGCAGCCTCGGGGAGGGGGGGCCACCCTACGAGCAGTACTTC.

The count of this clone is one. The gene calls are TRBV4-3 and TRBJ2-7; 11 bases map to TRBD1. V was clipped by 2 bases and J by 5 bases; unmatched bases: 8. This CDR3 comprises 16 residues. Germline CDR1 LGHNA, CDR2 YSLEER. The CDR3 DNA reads TGCGCCAGCAGCCAAAGACCTCCGGGACAGGGGGACGAGCAGTACTTC. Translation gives CASSQRPPGQGDEQYF.

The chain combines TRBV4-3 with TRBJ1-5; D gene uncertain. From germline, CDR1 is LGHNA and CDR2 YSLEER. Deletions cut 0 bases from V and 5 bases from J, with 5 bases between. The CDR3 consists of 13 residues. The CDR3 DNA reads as TGCGCCAGCAGCCAAGATAGGCATCAGCCCCAGCATTTT. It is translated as CASSQDRHQPQHF.

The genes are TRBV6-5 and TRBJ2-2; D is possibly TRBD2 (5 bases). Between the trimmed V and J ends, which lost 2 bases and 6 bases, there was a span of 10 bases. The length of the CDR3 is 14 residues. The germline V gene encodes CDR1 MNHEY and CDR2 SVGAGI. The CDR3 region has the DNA TGTGCCAGCAGTTACCGGAGCGGCTCCGGGGAGCTGTTTTTT. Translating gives CASSYRSGSGELFF.

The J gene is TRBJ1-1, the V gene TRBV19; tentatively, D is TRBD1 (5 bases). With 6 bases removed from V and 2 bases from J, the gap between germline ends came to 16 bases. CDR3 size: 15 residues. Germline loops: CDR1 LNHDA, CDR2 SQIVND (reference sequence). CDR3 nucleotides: TGTGCCAGTAGGACTAAGGGGCGGCACAACACTGAAGCTTTCTTT. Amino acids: CASRTKGRHNTEAFF.

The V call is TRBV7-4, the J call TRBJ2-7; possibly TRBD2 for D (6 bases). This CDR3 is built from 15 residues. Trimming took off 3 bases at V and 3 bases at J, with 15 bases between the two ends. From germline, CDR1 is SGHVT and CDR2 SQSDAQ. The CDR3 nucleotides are TGTGCCAGCAGCTTTGCCCGGGAGAGCATCTACGAGCAGTACTTC. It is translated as CASSFARESIYEQYF.

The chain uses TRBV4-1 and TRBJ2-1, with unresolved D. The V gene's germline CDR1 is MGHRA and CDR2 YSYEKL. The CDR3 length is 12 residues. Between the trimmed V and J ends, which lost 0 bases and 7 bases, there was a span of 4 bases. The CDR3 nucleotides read TGCGCCAGCAGCCAAGATCGGAATGAGCAGTTCTTC. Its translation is CASSQDRNEQFF.

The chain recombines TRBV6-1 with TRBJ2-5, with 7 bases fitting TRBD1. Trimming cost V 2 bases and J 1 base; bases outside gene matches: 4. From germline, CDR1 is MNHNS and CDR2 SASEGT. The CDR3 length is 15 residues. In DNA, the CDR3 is TGTGCCAGCAGTGAATTAGCAGGGGGCCAAGAGACCCAGTACTTC. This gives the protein CASSELAGGQETQYF.

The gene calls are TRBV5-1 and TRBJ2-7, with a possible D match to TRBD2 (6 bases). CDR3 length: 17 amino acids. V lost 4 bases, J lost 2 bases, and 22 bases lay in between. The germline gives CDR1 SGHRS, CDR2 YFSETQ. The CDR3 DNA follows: TGCGCCAGCAGCCGCCGGGACTCCACTTGGGGGGCCTACGAGCAGTACTTC. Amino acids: CASSRRDSTWGAYEQYF. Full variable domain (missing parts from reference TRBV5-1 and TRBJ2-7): KAGVTQTPRYLIKTRGQQVTLSCSPISGHRSVSWYQQTPGQGLQFLFEYFSETQRNKGNFPGRFSGRQFSNSRSEMNVSTLELGDSALYLCASSRRDSTWGAYEQYFGPGTRLTVT.

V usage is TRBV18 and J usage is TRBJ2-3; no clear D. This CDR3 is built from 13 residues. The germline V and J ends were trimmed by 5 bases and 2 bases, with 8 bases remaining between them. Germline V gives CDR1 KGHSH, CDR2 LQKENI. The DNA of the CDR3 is TGTGCCAGCTCAATACTGAACACAGATACGCAGTATTTT. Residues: CASSILNTDTQYF.

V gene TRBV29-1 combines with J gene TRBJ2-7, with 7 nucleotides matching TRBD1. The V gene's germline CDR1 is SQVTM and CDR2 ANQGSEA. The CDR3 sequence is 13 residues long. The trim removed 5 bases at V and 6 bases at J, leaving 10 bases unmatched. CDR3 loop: CSVKGRGSSEQYF. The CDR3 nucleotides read TGCAGCGTTAAGGGCAGGGGGTCGTCCGAGCAGTACTTC.

In nucleotides, the CDR3 is TGCGCCAGCAGCCCCCACGAGACAGGGATCGTCGGTGACTATGGCTACACCTTC. It encodes CASSPHETGIVGDYGYTF. The chain is built from TRBV4-1 and TRBJ1-2; the match to TRBD1 covers 7 bases. The CDR3 is 18 residues long. Germline V CDR1 and CDR2: MGHRA, YSYEKL. V was clipped by 4 bases and J by 3 bases; unmatched bases: 17.

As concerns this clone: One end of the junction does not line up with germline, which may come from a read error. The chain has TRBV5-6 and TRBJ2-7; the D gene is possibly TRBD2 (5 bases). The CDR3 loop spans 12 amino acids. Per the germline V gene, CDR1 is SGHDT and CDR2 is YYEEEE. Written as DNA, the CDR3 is TGTGCCAGCAGTTTGGGAGAAGGTAGAAAGTACTTC. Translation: CASSLGEGRKYF.

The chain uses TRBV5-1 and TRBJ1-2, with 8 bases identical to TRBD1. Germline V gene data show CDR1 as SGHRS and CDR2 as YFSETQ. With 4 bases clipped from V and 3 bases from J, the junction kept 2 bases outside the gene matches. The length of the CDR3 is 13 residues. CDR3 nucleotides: TGCGCCAGCAGCCCGGGACAGGACTATGGCTACACCTTC. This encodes CASSPGQDYGYTF.

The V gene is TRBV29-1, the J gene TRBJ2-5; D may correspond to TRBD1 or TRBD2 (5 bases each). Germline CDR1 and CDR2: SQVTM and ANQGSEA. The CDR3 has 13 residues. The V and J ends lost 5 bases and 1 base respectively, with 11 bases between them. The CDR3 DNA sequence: TGCAGCGTTAGAGGGGCGTCCCAAGAGACCCAGTACTTC. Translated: CSVRGASQETQYF.

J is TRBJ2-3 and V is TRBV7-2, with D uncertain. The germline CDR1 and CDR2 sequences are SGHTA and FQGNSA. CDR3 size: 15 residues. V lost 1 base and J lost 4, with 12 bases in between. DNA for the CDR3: TGTGCCAGCAGCTTAGAGACTTGGCTCCCAGATACGCAGTATTTT. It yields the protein CASSLETWLPDTQYF.

The CDR3 loop reads CASKVAGETQYF. CDR3 DNA sequence: TGTGCCAGCAAGGTAGCAGGGGAGACCCAGTACTTC. This rearrangement joins TRBV2 to TRBJ2-5; possibly TRBD1 for D (5 bases). CDR3 length equals 12 residues. V gave up 7 bases and J gave up 5 bases, with 11 bases separating them. The germline gives CDR1 SNHLY, CDR2 FYNNEI.